This entry concerns a single T cell receptor beta chain. TCR beta VDJ combinations and CDR3 sequences were profiled from genomic DNA. TCRdb used MiXCR to reprocess the reads, holding one entry per CDR3 protein. The sample consists of about 270,000 distinct CDR3 sequences, roughly three fifths of them appearing once. Germline V CDR1 and CDR2: SGHDN, FVKESK. The CDR3 length is 13 residues. Trimming removed 1 base at V and 10 bases at J, with 12 bases between. The sample originates from a study of CD8+CD57+ T cells in acquired aplastic anemia. The material sequenced was sorted CD4+, CD8+, or CD8+CD57+ T cells (not recorded which) from PBMCs. The sequence was collected from a human donor with severe aplastic anemia or a healthy control (not recorded which). The chain recombines TRBV14 with TRBJ2-3, with D possibly called TRBD1 or TRBD2 (5 bases each). CDR3 sequence: CASSQVTRGAQYF. CDR3 nucleotides: TGTGCCAGCAGCCAAGTCACTCGGGGCGCGCAGTATTTT.